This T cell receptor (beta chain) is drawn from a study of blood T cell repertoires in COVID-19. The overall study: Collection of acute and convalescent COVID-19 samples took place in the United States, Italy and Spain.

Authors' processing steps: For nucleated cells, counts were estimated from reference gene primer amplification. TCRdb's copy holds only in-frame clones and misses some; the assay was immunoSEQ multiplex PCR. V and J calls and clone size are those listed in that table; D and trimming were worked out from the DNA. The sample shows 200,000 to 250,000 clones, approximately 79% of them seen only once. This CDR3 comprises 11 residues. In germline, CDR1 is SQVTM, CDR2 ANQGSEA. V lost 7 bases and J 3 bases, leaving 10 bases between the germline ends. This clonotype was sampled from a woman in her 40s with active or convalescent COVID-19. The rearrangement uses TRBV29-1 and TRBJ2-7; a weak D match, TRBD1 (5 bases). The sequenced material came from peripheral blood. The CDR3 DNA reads TGCAGCGGTAGCAGGGTCTACGAGCAGTACGTC. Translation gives CSGSRVYEQYV.